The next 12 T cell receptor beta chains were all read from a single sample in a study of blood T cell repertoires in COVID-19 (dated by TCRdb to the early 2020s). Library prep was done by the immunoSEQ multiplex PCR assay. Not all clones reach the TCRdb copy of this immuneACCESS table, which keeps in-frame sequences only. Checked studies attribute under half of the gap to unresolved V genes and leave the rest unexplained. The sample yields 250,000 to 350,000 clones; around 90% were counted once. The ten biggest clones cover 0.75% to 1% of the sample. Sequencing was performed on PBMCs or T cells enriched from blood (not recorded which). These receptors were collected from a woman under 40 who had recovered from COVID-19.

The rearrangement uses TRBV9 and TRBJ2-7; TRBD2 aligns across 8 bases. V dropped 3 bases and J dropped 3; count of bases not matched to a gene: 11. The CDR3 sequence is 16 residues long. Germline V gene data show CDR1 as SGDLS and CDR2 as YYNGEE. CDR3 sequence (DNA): TGTGCCAGCAGCGAGAAATCCGGGACTAGAAACTACGAGCAGTACTTC. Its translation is CASSEKSGTRNYEQYF.

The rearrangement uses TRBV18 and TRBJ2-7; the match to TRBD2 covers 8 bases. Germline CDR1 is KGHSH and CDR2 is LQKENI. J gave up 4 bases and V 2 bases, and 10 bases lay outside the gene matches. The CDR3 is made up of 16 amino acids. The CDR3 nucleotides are TGTGCCAGCTCACCAAGGGGTCGGGAGGGCCGGTACGAGCAGTACTTC. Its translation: CASSPRGREGRYEQYF.

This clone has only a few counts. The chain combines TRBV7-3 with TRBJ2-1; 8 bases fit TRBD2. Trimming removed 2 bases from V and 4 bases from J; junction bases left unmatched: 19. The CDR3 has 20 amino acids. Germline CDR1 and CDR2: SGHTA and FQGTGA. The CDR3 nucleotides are TGTGCCAGCAGCTTATATCGGTCCCTTTGGGGAGCGGGAGAGTACAATGAGCAGTTCTTC. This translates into CASSLYRSLWGAGEYNEQFF.

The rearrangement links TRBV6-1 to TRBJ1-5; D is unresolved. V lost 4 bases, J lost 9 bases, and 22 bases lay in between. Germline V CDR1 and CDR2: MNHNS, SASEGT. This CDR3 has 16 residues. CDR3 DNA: TGTGCCAGCAGTGCCAGCTTGGGTCGAAGGAGGCTGCCCCAGCATTTT. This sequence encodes CASSASLGRRRLPQHF.

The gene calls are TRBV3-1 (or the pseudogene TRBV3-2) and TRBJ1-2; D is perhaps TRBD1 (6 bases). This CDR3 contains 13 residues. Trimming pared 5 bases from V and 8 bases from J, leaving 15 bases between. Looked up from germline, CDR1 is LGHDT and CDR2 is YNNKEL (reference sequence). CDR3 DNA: TGTGCCAGCAGCTTACAGGGATCTTTGGGCTACACCTTC. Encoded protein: CASSLQGSLGYTF.

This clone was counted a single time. Here the CDR3 reads CASSSSSNTGELFF. In DNA form, the CDR3 reads TGTGCCAGCAGCTCGTCCTCGAACACCGGGGAGCTGTTTTTT. The chain couples TRBV5-4 to TRBJ2-2; D gene unclear. Germline V gene sequence: CDR1 SGHNT, CDR2 YYREEE (reference sequence). V was trimmed by 3 bases and J by 0 bases, leaving 6 bases between them. The CDR3 is 14 residues long. Together with reference TRBV5-4 and TRBJ2-2, the CDR3 gives the full variable domain: ETGVTQSPTHLIKTRGQQVTLRCSSQSGHNTVSWYQQALGQGPQFIFQYYREEENGRGNFPPRFSGLQFPNYSSELNVNALELDDSALYLCASSSSSNTGELFFGEGSRLTVL.

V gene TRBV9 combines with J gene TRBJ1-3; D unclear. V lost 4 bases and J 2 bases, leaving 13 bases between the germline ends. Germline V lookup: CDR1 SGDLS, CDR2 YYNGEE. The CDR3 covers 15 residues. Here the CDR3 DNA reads TGTGCCAGCAGCTTCACCTCAGTCCCTGGAAACACCATATATTTT. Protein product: CASSFTSVPGNTIYF.

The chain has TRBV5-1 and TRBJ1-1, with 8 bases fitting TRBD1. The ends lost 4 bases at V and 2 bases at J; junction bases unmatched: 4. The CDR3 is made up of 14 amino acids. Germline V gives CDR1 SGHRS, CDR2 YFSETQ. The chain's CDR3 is CASSPTGDNTEAFF. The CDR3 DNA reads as TGCGCCAGCAGCCCGACAGGGGATAACACTGAAGCTTTCTTT.

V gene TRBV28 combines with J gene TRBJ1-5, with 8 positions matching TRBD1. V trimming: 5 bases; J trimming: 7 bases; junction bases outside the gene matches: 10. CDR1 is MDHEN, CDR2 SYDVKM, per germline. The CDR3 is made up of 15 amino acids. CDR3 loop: CASSRPRGRGQPQHF. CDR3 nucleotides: TGTGCCAGCAGTCGCCCCAGGGGGCGAGGCCAGCCCCAGCATTTT.

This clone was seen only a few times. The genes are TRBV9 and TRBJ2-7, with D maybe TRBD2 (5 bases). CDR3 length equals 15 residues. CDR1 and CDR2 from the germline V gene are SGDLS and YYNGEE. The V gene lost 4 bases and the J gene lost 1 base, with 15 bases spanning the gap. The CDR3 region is CASSPLSSGSYEQYF. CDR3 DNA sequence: TGTGCCAGCAGCCCCCTGTCATCGGGGTCCTACGAGCAGTACTTC. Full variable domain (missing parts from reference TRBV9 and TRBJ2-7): DSGVTQTPKHLITATGQRVTLRCSPRSGDLSVYWYQQSLDQGLQFLIQYYNGEERAKGNILERFSAQQFPDLHSELNLSSLELGDSALYFCASSPLSSGSYEQYFGPGTRLTVT.

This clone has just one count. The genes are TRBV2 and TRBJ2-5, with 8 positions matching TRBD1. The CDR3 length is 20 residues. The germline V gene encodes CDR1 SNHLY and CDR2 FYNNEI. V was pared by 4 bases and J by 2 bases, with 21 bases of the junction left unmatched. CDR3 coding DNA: TGTGCCAGCAGTGGGTTCAGGGGGCACGGGTTCGACGGCGGGCAAGAGACCCAGTACTTC. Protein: CASSGFRGHGFDGGQETQYF.

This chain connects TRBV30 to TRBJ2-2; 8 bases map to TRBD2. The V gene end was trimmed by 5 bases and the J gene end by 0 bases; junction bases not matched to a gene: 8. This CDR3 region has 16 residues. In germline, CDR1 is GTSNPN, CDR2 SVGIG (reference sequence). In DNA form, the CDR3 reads TGTGCCTGGGGGCTTATGGGACTAGCGAACACCGGGGAGCTGTTTTTT. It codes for CAWGLMGLANTGELFF.